Reported below is one T cell receptor beta chain. The data were obtained in a study of Siglec-9 on CD8 T cells in melanoma. Data came from immunoSEQ multiplex PCR; TCRdb stores just in-frame clones and leaves some out. The data show about 36,000 clones, approximately 83% seen once. The CDR3 totals 16 residues. V trimming: 4 bases; J trimming: 5 bases; junction bases outside the gene matches: 11. Germline CDR1 is SGHNT and CDR2 is YYREEE (reference sequence). This TCR was recovered from a human donor in good health. Sequenced: Siglec-9- CD8+ T cells sorted from blood. This rearrangement joins TRBV5-4 to TRBJ2-5, with TRBD2 identical over 10 bases. CDR3 protein: CASSEPLAGVGETQYF. CDR3 coding DNA: TGTGCCAGCAGCGAACCTCTAGCGGGAGTCGGTGAGACCCAGTACTTC.